One and the same sample provided the 5 T cell receptor beta chains below, sequenced in a study of cytotoxic CD8 clonotypes in ibrutinib-treated CLL. Profiled with immunoSEQ multiplex PCR; TCRdb holds only in-frame clones, not every one. The sample records under 300,000 clones, around 76% being singletons. Sequencing was performed on PBMCs, taken at disease progression, from a patient treated with ibrutinib. The receptors shown here come from a human donor with chronic lymphocytic leukemia.

This rearrangement joins TRBV29-1 to TRBJ1-1; possibly TRBD1 for D (6 bases). The germline gives CDR1 SQVTM, CDR2 ANQGSEA. The CDR3 runs to 16 residues. Between the trimmed V and J ends, which lost 1 base and 0 bases, there was a span of 15 bases. The chain's CDR3 is CSVEGWGHGLNTEAFF. The CDR3, as DNA: TGCAGCGTTGAAGGCTGGGGACACGGATTGAACACTGAAGCTTTCTTT.

Note on this clone: In the same sample, other DNA sequences code for this CDR3. The genes are TRBV11-1 and TRBJ2-2; D is ambiguous. With 5 bases removed from V and 6 bases from J, the gap between germline ends came to 7 bases. Germline V gives CDR1 SGHAT, CDR2 FQDESV (reference sequence). This CDR3 region has 12 residues. The CDR3 is CASSRVPGELFF. The DNA of the CDR3 is TGTGCCAGCAGCCGCGTCCCCGGGGAGCTGTTTTTT.

The V call is TRBV10-3, the J call TRBJ1-1; the match to TRBD1 covers 9 bases. CDR1 ENHRY and CDR2 SYGVKD come from the germline V gene. Trimming cost V 5 bases and J 4 bases; bases outside gene matches: 5. The CDR3 contains 14 residues. CDR3 coding DNA: TGTGCCATCAGTATCCAGGACAGGGGCACTGAAGCTTTCTTT. The encoded protein is CAISIQDRGTEAFF.

The V gene is TRBV12-5, the J gene TRBJ1-3, with 8 nucleotides matching TRBD1. The junction had 7 bases not matched to a gene; V was cut back by 3 bases and J by 0 bases. The CDR3 is 17 amino acids. Germline lookup yields CDR1 LGHNT and CDR2 FRNRAP. The CDR3 region has the DNA TGTGCTAGTGGTTTCTTACCGGGACAGGACTCTGGAAACACCATATATTTT. Protein: CASGFLPGQDSGNTIYF.

V gene TRBV9 combines with J gene TRBJ2-1; D remains unclear. The CDR3 spans 12 residues. Trimming removed 0 bases at V and 10 bases at J, with 8 bases between. Germline V gives CDR1 SGDLS, CDR2 YYNGEE. In nucleotides, the CDR3 is TGTGCCAGCAGCGTAGTTTTGGGCGAGCAGTTCTTC. Its translation: CASSVVLGEQFF.